The 8 T cell receptor beta chains presented below share a single source sample, sequenced in a study of blood T cell repertoires in COVID-19. Method: immunoSEQ multiplex PCR; TCRdb's copy keeps in-frame clones and lacks some. The table lists roughly 160,000 clones, less than 85% of them singletons. What was sequenced was PBMCs or T cells enriched from blood (not recorded which). These receptors originate from a man aged 60 to 75 who had recovered from COVID-19.

This chain uses TRBV19 with TRBJ2-1; TRBD2 matches at 11 bases. Germline V CDR1 and CDR2: LNHDA, SQIVND (reference sequence). This CDR3 comprises 18 residues. The V segment lost 2 bases and the J segment 0 bases; nucleotides outside the gene matches: 6. This chain's CDR3 is CASSIRASGRSSYNEQFF. In nucleotides, the CDR3 is TGTGCCAGTAGTATACGGGCTAGCGGGAGGAGCTCCTACAATGAGCAGTTCTTC.

The chain carries TRBV28 and TRBJ1-4; no clear D gene. CDR1 MDHEN and CDR2 SYDVKM come from the germline V gene. V shed 1 base and J shed 8 bases, with 8 bases lying between them. The CDR3 is made up of 13 amino acids. CDR3 in amino acids: CASSLSAVEKLFF. The CDR3, as DNA: TGTGCCAGCAGTTTATCCGCAGTAGAAAAACTGTTTTTT.

J is TRBJ1-4 and V is TRBV29-1; 8 bases fit TRBD1. The CDR3 length is 15 residues. Germline lookup yields CDR1 SQVTM and CDR2 ANQGSEA. V shed 7 bases and J 8 bases; nucleotides not matched to a gene: 15. CDR3 sequence reads: CSGLLLGTGNEKLFF. Written as DNA, the CDR3 is TGCAGCGGCTTGCTCCTCGGGACAGGAAACGAAAAACTGTTTTTT.

Of note for this clone: Germline and junction disagree at one end, which may indicate a read error. The rearrangement joins TRBV7-7 to TRBJ2-5; TRBD2 matches 13 bases. Germline V lookup: CDR1 SSHAT, CDR2 FNYEAQ (reference sequence). This CDR3 is built from 16 residues. DNA of the CDR3: TGTGCTAGCAGCTTAGGACTAGCGGGAGACAAGGGGACCCAGTACTTC. This gives the protein CASSLGLAGDKGTQYF.

This clone appeared a single time. The rearrangement joins TRBV30 to TRBJ2-7; TRBD2 matches at 9 bases. The CDR3 is 17 residues long. V was pared by 4 bases and J by 0 bases, with 13 bases of the junction left unmatched. The germline CDR1 and CDR2 sequences are GTSNPN and SVGIG (reference sequence). This CDR3 reads CAWKGPLAGYASYEQYF. The CDR3 region has the DNA TGTGCCTGGAAAGGGCCCCTAGCGGGGTACGCCTCCTACGAGCAGTACTTC.

The chain links TRBV15 to TRBJ2-1; D may be TRBD1 (6 bases). With 3 bases removed from V and 15 bases from J, the gap between germline ends came to 18 bases. This CDR3 has 13 amino acids. From germline, CDR1 is LNHNV and CDR2 YYDKDF (reference sequence). CDR3 nucleotides: TGTGCCACCAGCAGGCCTAACCAGGGGTGGGGGTTCTTC. Translation gives CATSRPNQGWGFF.

This chain connects TRBV9 to TRBJ1-6; tentative D call: TRBD1 (6 bases). This CDR3 has 15 amino acids. The V gene's germline CDR1 is SGDLS and CDR2 YYNGEE. The V gene lost 0 bases and the J gene lost 14 bases, with 18 bases spanning the gap. CDR3 residues: CASSVEVRTDSSLHF. The CDR3 region has the DNA TGTGCCAGCAGCGTAGAAGTCAGGACAGATTCGTCCCTCCACTTT. Together with reference TRBV9 and TRBJ1-6, the CDR3 gives the full variable domain: DSGVTQTPKHLITATGQRVTLRCSPRSGDLSVYWYQQSLDQGLQFLIQYYNGEERAKGNILERFSAQQFPDLHSELNLSSLELGDSALYFCASSVEVRTDSSLHFGNGTRLTVT.

The chain recombines TRBV7-3 with TRBJ1-4; TRBD1 matches at 12 bases. This CDR3 contains 17 residues. Germline V gene lookup returns CDR1 SGHTA and CDR2 FQGTGA. The V segment lost 5 bases and the J segment 1 base; nucleotides outside the gene matches: 5. The CDR3 DNA reads TGTGCCAGCAGCCTCCGGGACAGGGGGCGAACTAATGAAAAACTGTTTTTT. Its translation: CASSLRDRGRTNEKLFF.